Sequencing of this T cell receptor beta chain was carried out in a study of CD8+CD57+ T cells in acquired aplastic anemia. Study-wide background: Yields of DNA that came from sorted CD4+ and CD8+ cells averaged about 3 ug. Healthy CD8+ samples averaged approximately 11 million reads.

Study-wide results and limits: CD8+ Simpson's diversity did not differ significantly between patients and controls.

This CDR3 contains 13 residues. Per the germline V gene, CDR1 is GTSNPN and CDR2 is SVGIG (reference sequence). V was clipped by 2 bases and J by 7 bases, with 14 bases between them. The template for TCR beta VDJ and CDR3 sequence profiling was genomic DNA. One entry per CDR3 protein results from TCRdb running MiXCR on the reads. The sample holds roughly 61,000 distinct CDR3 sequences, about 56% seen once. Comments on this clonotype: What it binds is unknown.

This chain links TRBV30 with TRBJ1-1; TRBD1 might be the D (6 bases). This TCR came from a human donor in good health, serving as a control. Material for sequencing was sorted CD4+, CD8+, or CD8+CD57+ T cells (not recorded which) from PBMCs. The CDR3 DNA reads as TGTGCCTGGAGTAGGGGGGGGCGGATTGAAGCTTTCTTT. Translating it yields CAWSRGGRIEAFF.